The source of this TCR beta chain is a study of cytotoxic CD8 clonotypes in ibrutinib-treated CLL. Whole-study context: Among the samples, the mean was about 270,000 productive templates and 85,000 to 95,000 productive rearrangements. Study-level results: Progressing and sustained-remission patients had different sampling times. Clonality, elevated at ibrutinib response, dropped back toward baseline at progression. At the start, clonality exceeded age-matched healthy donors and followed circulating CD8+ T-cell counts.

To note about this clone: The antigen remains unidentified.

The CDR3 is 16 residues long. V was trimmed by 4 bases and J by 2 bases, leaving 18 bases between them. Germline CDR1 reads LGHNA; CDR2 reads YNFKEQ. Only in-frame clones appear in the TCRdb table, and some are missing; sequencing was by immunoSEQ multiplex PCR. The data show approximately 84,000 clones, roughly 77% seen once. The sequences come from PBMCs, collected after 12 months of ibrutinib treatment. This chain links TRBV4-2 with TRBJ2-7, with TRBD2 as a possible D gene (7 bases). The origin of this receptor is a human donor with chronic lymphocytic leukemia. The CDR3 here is CASSPVGGVGTYEQYF. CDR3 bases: TGTGCCAGCAGCCCCGTAGGGGGGGTCGGAACCTACGAGCAGTACTTC.